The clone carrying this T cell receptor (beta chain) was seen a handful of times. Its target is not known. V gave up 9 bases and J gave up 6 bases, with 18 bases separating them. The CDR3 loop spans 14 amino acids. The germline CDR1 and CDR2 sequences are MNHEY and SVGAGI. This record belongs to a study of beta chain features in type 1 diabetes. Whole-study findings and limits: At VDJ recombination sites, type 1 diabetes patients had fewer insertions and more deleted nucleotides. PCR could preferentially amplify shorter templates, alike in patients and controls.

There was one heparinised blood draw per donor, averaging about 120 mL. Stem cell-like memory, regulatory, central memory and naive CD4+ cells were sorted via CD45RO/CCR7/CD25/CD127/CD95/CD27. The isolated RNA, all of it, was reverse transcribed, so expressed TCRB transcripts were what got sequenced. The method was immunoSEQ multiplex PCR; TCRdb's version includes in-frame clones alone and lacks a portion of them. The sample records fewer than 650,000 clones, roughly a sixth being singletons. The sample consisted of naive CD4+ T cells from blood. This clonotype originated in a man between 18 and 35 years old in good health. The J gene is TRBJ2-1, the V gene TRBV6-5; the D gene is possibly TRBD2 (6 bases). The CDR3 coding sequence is TGTGCCAGTCGACCGGGACTCCTAAGCAATGAGCAGTTCTTC. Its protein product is CASRPGLLSNEQFF.